This TCR beta chain was obtained from a study of blood T cells in healthy people across ages. Whole-study results and caveats: It was not known whether donors were CMV positive (a possible confounder of expanded clonotype changes).

This CDR3 is built from 17 residues. CDR1 is MNHNY and CDR2 is SVGAGI in the germline V gene (reference sequence). With 7 bases clipped from V and 4 bases from J, the junction kept 10 bases outside the gene matches. Details on this clonotype: Its antigen is unknown.

Primers used in a second PCR of about 7 to 12 cycles were a sample-barcoded 5' primer and a J-beta primer mix. The template-switch adaptor, which had 12 random nucleotides, put a tag on each cDNA molecule. MiXCR, applied by TCRdb to the 5' RACE reads, yields one record per CDR3 protein. The sample records about 1 million distinct CDR3 sequences, more than 40% being singletons. The sequence was obtained from a woman aged 55-70 years in good health. Sequenced material: blood. The J gene is TRBJ2-3, the V gene TRBV6-6; 14 bases fit TRBD2. This CDR3 reads CASIPGLAGDGADTQYF. Written as DNA, the CDR3 is TGTGCCAGCATCCCGGGACTAGCGGGAGACGGCGCAGATACGCAGTATTTT.